This TCR beta chain was captured by sequencing in a study of cytotoxic CD8 clonotypes in ibrutinib-treated CLL. Looking at the study overall: After a median of around six years, about 14 patients stayed remitted and approximately 12 progressed; responses had been partial in about 24 and complete in 2.

Findings and caveats of the study: Sampling schedules were unmatched across sustained-remission and progressing patients. Among the clonotypes, public ones were uncommon and contracted or held stable on treatment.

The CDR3 covers 13 residues. Germline-derived CDR1 and CDR2 are ENHRY and SYGVKD. This clone came up once. Its antigen is still unknown. Depths of 1 in 200,000 to 1 in 1 million T cells were the sequencing target. Repertoires were generated with immunoSEQ multiplex PCR, while TCRdb's copy carries only in-frame clones and drops some. There are hundreds of thousands of clones in the sample; under 80% occur only once, and just over 15% lies in the top ten. The sample was PBMCs, taken after 24 months of ibrutinib treatment. This receptor was taken from a human donor with chronic lymphocytic leukemia. The chain combines TRBV10-3 with TRBJ1-4; no reliable D call. The CDR3 coding sequence is TGTAATCCCGGGATCGGGAGGTATGAAAAACTGTTTTTT. It translates to CNPGIGRYEKLFF.